This T cell receptor (beta chain) stems from a study of tumor-infiltrating lymphocytes in primary liver carcinoma. Study-wide background: Men as well as women, aged 30 to 69 years, made up the patients. Tumor lesions were T1-T3 N0M0 and spanned roughly 4.2 to 10 cm. The study, taken as a whole, reports: Bulk unsorted material prevented CD4+ and CD8+ repertoire comparison.

For this clonotype: Its antigen is still unknown. A read error may produce the germline difference seen at one junction end.

Constant-region priming of roughly 490 ng total RNA yielded TCR beta cDNA. A slightly modified ARM-PCR protocol with three nested multiplex PCR rounds produced these TCR beta libraries. MiXCR, run by TCRdb on the multiplex PCR reads, gives a single entry per CDR3 protein. The repertoire holds 150,000 to 200,000 distinct CDR3 sequences, with 65% as singletons. The researchers obtained blood RNA from unsorted whole blood and also extracted germline DNA. Sequencing was performed on peripheral blood. The receptor comes from an older woman with primary liver carcinoma and hepatitis B virus infection.

CDR3 in amino acids: CTSSELRSTEAFF. CDR3 in DNA: TGCACCAGCAGTGAGTTGAGGTCCACTGAAGCTTTCTTT. The chain is built from TRBV10-2 and TRBJ1-1; D call uncertain. CDR3 length: 13 residues. From germline, CDR1 is WSHSY and CDR2 SAAADI.